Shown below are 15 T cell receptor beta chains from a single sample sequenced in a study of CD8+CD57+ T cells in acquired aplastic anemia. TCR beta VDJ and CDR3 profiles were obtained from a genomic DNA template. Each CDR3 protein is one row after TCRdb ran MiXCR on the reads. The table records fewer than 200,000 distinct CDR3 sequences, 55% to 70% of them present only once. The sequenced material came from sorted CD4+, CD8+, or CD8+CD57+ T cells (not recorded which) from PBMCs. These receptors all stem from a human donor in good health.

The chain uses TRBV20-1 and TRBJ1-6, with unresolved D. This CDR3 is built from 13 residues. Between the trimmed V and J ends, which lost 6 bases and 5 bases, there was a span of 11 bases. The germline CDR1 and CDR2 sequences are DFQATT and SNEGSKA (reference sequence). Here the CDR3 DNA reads TGCAGTGCCACGGATCCCCATAATTCACCCCTCCACTTT. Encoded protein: CSATDPHNSPLHF.

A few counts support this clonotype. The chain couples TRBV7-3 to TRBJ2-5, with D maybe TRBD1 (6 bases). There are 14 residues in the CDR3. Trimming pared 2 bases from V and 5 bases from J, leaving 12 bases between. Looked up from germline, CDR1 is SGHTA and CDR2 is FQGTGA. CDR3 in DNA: TGTGCCAGCAGCTTAGGGGCAGGGGTTGAGACCCAGTACTTC. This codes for CASSLGAGVETQYF.

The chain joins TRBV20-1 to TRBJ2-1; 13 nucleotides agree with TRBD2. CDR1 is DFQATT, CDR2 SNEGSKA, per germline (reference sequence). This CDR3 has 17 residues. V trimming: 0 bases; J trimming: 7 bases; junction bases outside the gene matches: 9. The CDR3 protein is CSARDTSGRGWGNEQFF. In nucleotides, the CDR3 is TGCAGTGCTAGAGATACTAGCGGGAGGGGCTGGGGGAATGAGCAGTTCTTC.

CDR3 nucleotides: TGTGCCAGCAGCTTAGCGGCAACAGAGCAGTACTTC. This sequence encodes CASSLAATEQYF. V usage is TRBV7-2 and J usage is TRBJ2-7; D unresolved. Trimming left V 0 bases short and J 7 bases short, with 7 bases between. Germline values: CDR1 SGHTA, CDR2 FQGNSA. CDR3 size: 12 residues.

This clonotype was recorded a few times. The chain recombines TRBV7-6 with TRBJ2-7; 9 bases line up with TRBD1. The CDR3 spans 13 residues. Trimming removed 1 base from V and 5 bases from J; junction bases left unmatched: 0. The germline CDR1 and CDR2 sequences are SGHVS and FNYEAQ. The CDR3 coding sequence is TGTGCCAGCAGCTTAGGGACAGGGGACGAGCAGTACTTC. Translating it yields CASSLGTGDEQYF.

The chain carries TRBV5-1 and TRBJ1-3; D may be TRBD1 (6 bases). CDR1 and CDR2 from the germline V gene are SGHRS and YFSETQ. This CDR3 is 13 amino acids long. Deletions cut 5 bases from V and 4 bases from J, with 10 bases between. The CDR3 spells CASSGGTGNTIYF. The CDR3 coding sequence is TGCGCCAGCAGTGGAGGGACAGGAAACACCATATATTTT.

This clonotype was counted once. For the CDR3, the DNA is TGTGCCAGCAGCTTAGCGGAGGGGGGGGCTTATGGCTACACCTTC. Amino acid sequence: CASSLAEGGAYGYTF. The chain carries TRBV7-9 and TRBJ1-2, with D tentatively TRBD1 (6 bases). V gave up 0 bases and J gave up 5 bases, with 13 bases separating them. The CDR3 consists of 15 residues. CDR1 is SEHNR and CDR2 is FQNEAQ in the germline V gene (reference sequence).

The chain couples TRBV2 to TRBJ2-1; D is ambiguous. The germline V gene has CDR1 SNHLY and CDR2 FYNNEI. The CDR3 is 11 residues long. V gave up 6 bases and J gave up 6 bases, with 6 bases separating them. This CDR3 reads CASRKSNEQFF. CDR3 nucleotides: TGTGCCAGCAGAAAGAGCAATGAGCAGTTCTTC.

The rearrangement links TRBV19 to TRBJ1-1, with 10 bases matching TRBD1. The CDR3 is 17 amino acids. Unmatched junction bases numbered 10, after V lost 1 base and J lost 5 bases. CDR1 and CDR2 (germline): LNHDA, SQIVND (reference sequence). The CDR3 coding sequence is TGTGCCAGTAGTATAGGGGACAGGGGAAGTATGCGGACTGAAGCTTTCTTT. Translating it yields CASSIGDRGSMRTEAFF.

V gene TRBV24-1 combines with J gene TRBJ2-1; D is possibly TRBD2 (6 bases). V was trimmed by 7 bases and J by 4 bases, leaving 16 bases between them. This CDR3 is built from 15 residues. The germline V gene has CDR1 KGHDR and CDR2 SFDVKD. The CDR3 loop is CATSASTSPYNEQFF. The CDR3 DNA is TGTGCCACCAGCGCCTCAACTAGCCCATACAATGAGCAGTTCTTC.

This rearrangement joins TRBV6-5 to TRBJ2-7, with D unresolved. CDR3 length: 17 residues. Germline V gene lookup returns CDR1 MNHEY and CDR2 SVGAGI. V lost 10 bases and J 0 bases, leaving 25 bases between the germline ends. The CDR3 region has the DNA TGTGCCATCAGCGACCCCGGACCAGCCGTTTCCTCCTACGAGCAGTACTTC. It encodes CAISDPGPAVSSYEQYF.

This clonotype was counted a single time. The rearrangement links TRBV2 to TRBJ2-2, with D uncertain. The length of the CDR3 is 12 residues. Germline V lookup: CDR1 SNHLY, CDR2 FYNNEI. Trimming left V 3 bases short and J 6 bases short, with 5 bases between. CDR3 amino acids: CASSEYSGELFF. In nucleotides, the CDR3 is TGTGCCAGCAGTGAGTATTCCGGGGAGCTGTTTTTT. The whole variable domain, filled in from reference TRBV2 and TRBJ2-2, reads EPEVTQTPSHQVTQMGQEVILRCVPISNHLYFYWYRQILGQKVEFLVSFYNNEISEKSEIFDDQFSVERPDGSNFTLKIRSTKLEDSAMYFCASSEYSGELFFGEGSRLTVL.

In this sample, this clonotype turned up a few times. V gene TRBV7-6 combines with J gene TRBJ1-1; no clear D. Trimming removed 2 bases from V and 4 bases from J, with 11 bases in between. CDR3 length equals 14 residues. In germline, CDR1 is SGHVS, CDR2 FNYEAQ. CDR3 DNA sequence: TGTGCCAGCAGCTTATCGGTGGGCTTCACTGAAGCTTTCTTT. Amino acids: CASSLSVGFTEAFF.

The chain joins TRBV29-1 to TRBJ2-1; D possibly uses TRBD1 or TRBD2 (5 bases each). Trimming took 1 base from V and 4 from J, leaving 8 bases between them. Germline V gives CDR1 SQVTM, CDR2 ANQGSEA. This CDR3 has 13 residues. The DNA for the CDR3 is TGCAGCGTTGAAGGAGGGGATTACAATGAGCAGTTCTTC. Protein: CSVEGGDYNEQFF.

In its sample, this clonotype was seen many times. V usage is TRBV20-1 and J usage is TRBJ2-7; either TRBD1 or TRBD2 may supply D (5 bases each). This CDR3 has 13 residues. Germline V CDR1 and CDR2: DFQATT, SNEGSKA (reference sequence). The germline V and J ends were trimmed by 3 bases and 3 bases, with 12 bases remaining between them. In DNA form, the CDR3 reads TGCAGTGCTAGTGACGGGACGAGCTACGAGCAGTACTTC. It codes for CSASDGTSYEQYF.